These 2 T cell receptor beta chains share one sample of origin, sequenced in a study of Ad26.COV2.S vaccination and SARS-CoV-2 variants. TCRdb's copy holds only in-frame clones and misses some; the assay was immunoSEQ multiplex PCR. The sample has approximately 340,000 clones, about 85% seen once. The sample's treatment: some 19 received Ad26.COV2.S at low or high dose, single or two shots; about five received placebo; per-sample allocation not given. Material that was analyzed had been drawn on day 63 after the first vaccine or placebo injection. The sample in question was peripheral blood, obtained in a trial of Ad26.COV2.S vaccine versus placebo. These receptors were obtained from a person aged 18-60 years who received the Ad26.COV2.S COVID-19 vaccine or a placebo.

The V gene is TRBV19, the J gene TRBJ1-1; D gene unclear. V was trimmed by 4 bases and J by 2 bases, leaving 14 bases between them. The CDR3 extends over 15 amino acids. CDR1 is LNHDA and CDR2 is SQIVND in the germline V gene (reference sequence). The CDR3 nucleotides are TGTGCCAGTAGTACGGTGCTCGGACCCAACACTGAAGCTTTCTTT. This codes for CASSTVLGPNTEAFF.

The gene calls are TRBV11-2 and TRBJ1-2, with D uncertain. Germline lookup yields CDR1 SGHAT and CDR2 FQNNGV. Trimming shortened V by 0 bases and J by 4 bases, and 6 bases separated the two germline ends. The CDR3 loop spans 13 amino acids. CDR3 sequence reads: CASSLDRSYGYTF. CDR3 nucleotides: TGTGCCAGCAGCTTAGACAGGTCCTATGGCTACACCTTC.